This T cell receptor beta chain emerged from a study of cytotoxic CD8 clonotypes in ibrutinib-treated CLL. Study findings and constraints: Public clonotypes occurred uncommonly; on treatment, they contracted or remained stable.

Method: immunoSEQ multiplex PCR; TCRdb's copy keeps in-frame clones and lacks some. The repertoire holds roughly 150,000 clones, with roughly four fifths as singletons. CDR3 length: 12 amino acids. Germline V gene lookup returns CDR1 GTSNPN and CDR2 SVGIG (reference sequence). With regard to this clone: No antigen is known for it. One junction end does not reproduce the germline sequence, and a read error may be involved.

The V gene is TRBV30, the J gene TRBJ1-1, with D tentatively TRBD1 (5 bases). Sequencing used PBMCs, obtained after 24 months of ibrutinib treatment. This clonotype originated in a human donor with chronic lymphocytic leukemia. For the CDR3, the DNA is TGTGCCTGGAGTGTGGGGCTCCCCGGGAAACTCTTT. Translating it yields CAWSVGLPGKLF.